This T cell receptor (beta chain) is from a study of molecular identifiers for immune sequencing clone quantification. This clonotype came up a few times. TCRdb analysed the PCR reads with MiXCR anew, one entry per CDR3 protein. The repertoire consists of 300,000 to 400,000 distinct CDR3 sequences, with 20% to 25% occurring once and the leading ten covering roughly 0.8%. A CD8+CD4-CCR7+CD45RA+ phenotype served as the sorting definition for naive CD8 T cells. V lost 2 bases and J 2 bases, leaving 9 bases between the germline ends. The CDR3 runs to 14 residues. Germline CDR1 and CDR2: SGHRS and YFSETQ. The clonotype originates from a human donor in good health. Some libraries in this study had Jurkat cell RNA spiked in. The chain links TRBV5-1 to TRBJ2-3; D gene unclear. Sequenced sample: naive CD8+ T cells from blood, with Jurkat cell RNA spiked in. Subset of the sample: FACS-sorted CD8+CD4-CCR7+CD45RA+ naive T cells. CDR3 amino acids: CASSFTDHTDTQYF. CDR3 nucleotides: TGCGCCAGCAGCTTCACGGACCACACAGATACGCAGTATTTT. Full variable domain (remainder filled in from reference TRBV5-1 and TRBJ2-3): KAGVTQTPRYLIKTRGQQVTLSCSPISGHRSVSWYQQTPGQGLQFLFEYFSETQRNKGNFPGRFSGRQFSNSRSEMNVSTLELGDSALYLCASSFTDHTDTQYFGPGTRLTVL.